The entry that follows covers one TCR beta chain sequence. Its antigen is unidentified. These data come from a study of graft-versus-host responses after intestinal transplantation. Across the whole study: The recipients all started with anti-thymocyte globulin induction and then took tacrolimus and steroids for around three years. Study conclusions and caveats: Patients who carried graft-donor T cell macrochimerism also had high graft-versus-host to host-versus-graft clonal ratios in their allografts.

The table came from immunoSEQ multiplex PCR; TCRdb's copy has only in-frame clones and leaves some out. The data show tens of thousands of clones, approximately 94% seen once. The CDR3 is 13 amino acids. V lost 7 bases to trimming and J lost 4 bases, with 11 bases between them. Germline-derived CDR1 and CDR2 are SGHKS and YYEKEE (reference sequence). This chain uses TRBV5-5 with TRBJ2-2, with a possible D match to TRBD1 (5 bases). The sequencing used unstimulated CD4+ T cells sorted from spleen or lymph node cells, collected before transplant. The clonotype comes from a human donor who was the organ donor for an intestinal transplant. The CDR3 DNA reads TGTGCCAGCGAGCGTAGGGGCACCGGGGAGCTGTTTTTT. Translated: CASERRGTGELFF.